A selection of T cell receptor beta chains follows, all from one sample in a study of cytomegalovirus exposure and HLA in healthy donors. The data were produced by immunoSEQ multiplex PCR, yet TCRdb's version contains in-frame clones alone and is incomplete. The sample comprises about 94,000 clones, more than 75% of which are singletons, and under 13% rests with the top ten. The material sequenced was PBMCs. The receptors stem from a human donor in good health. CDR3s include the opening cysteine and the closing phenylalanine or tryptophan. D genes are given only for firm matches. A row's size may be missing; if present it is once, few, many or a size class.

v_gene: TRBV28
j_gene: TRBJ2-7
abundance: NA
d_gene: TRBD1
CDR3nt: TGTGCCAGCAGACCTAATGGACAGGGACACGAGCAGTACTTC
CDR3aa: CASRPNGQGHEQYF

v_gene: TRBV4-3
j_gene: TRBJ1-6
abundance: NA
d_gene: TRBD1
CDR3nt: TGCGCCAGCAGCCAAGAAGGGACAGGAGGGTATAATTCACCCCTCCACTTT
CDR3aa: CASSQEGTGGYNSPLHF

v_gene: TRBV5-4
j_gene: TRBJ1-1
abundance: NA
d_gene: NA
CDR3nt: TGTGCCAGCAGCTTAGAGGGCGCAATGAACACTGAAGCTTTCTTT
CDR3aa: CASSLEGAMNTEAFF

v_gene: TRBV7-2
j_gene: TRBJ2-1
abundance: NA
d_gene: NA
CDR3nt: TGTGCCAGCAGCTTATTTTCGAGCTTAGGGGCAGAGTACAATGAGCAGTTCTTC
CDR3aa: CASSLFSSLGAEYNEQFF

v_gene: TRBV7-9
j_gene: TRBJ2-5
abundance: NA
d_gene: NA
CDR3nt: TGTTCCTTGGGGGGGGCACCAGAGACCCAGTACTTC
CDR3aa: CSLGGAPETQYF

v_gene: TRBV5-4
j_gene: TRBJ2-5
abundance: NA
d_gene: TRBD1
CDR3nt: TGTGCCAGCAGCTTGGGGGGACAGGGCAAAGAGACCCAGTACTTC
CDR3aa: CASSLGGQGKETQYF

v_gene: TRBV15
j_gene: TRBJ2-1
abundance: NA
d_gene: TRBD2
CDR3nt: TGTGCCACCAGCAGAGGGGTCGGACTAGCGGCAAACAATGAGCAGTTCTTC
CDR3aa: CATSRGVGLAANNEQFF

v_gene: TRBV5-1
j_gene: TRBJ1-2
abundance: NA
d_gene: NA
CDR3nt: TGCGCCAGCAGCGCAGACAGGTTGGATGGCTACACCTTC
CDR3aa: CASSADRLDGYTF

v_gene: TRBV6-1
j_gene: TRBJ2-5
abundance: NA
d_gene: TRBD2
CDR3nt: TGTGCCAGCAGTGACCCTGGGCGGGGGGGCCGTATGGAGACCCAGTACTTC
CDR3aa: CASSDPGRGGRMETQYF

v_gene: TRBV7-2
j_gene: TRBJ2-5
abundance: NA
d_gene: TRBD2
CDR3nt: TGTGCCAGCAGCCAAAACCCCGGGGTAGCGGGAGGAGAGACCCAGTACTTC
CDR3aa: CASSQNPGVAGGETQYF

v_gene: TRBV19
j_gene: TRBJ1-3
abundance: once
d_gene: NA
CDR3nt: TGTGCCAGTCGGGAAGGGTACTCTGGAAACACCATATATTTT
CDR3aa: CASREGYSGNTIYF

v_gene: TRBV4-3
j_gene: TRBJ2-3
abundance: once
d_gene: TRBD2
CDR3nt: TGCGCCAGCAGCCCTGGGACTAGCGGAGGAGGAGATACGCAGTATTTT
CDR3aa: CASSPGTSGGGDTQYF

v_gene: TRBV27
j_gene: TRBJ2-3
abundance: NA
d_gene: TRBD1
CDR3nt: TGTGCCAGCAGTTCCCCTGGACAGGGCCCGCTAATGGATACGCAGTATTTT
CDR3aa: CASSSPGQGPLMDTQYF

v_gene: TRBV7-8
j_gene: TRBJ2-5
abundance: NA
d_gene: TRBD2
CDR3nt: TGTGCCAGCAGCCTGTTAGCGGGGGGGCCGGGGGAGACCCAGTACTTC
CDR3aa: CASSLLAGGPGETQYF

v_gene: TRBV5-4
j_gene: TRBJ2-2
abundance: NA
d_gene: TRBD2
CDR3nt: TGTGCCAGCAGTTTTGCGGGGGGGCAGGCCGGGGAGCTGTTTTTT
CDR3aa: CASSFAGGQAGELFF

v_gene: TRBV5-4
j_gene: TRBJ2-7
abundance: NA
d_gene: TRBD2
CDR3nt: TGTGCCAGCAGCCGAGGGGGACTAGCGGTGACCTACGAGCAGTACTTC
CDR3aa: CASSRGGLAVTYEQYF

v_gene: TRBV6-4
j_gene: TRBJ2-1
abundance: NA
d_gene: NA
CDR3nt: TGTGCCAGCAGTGACTCGAGGGCCGGGGAGCAGTTCTTC
CDR3aa: CASSDSRAGEQFF

v_gene: TRBV6-6
j_gene: TRBJ2-7
abundance: NA
d_gene: TRBD1
CDR3nt: TGTGCCTCCCGGACAGGTCCCTACGAGCAGTACTTC
CDR3aa: CASRTGPYEQYF

v_gene: TRBV2
j_gene: TRBJ1-4
abundance: once
d_gene: NA
CDR3nt: TGTGCCAGCAGTAGGGCAGGGATCAATGAAAAACTGTTTTTT
CDR3aa: CASSRAGINEKLFF

v_gene: TRBV28
j_gene: TRBJ1-4
abundance: NA
d_gene: NA
CDR3nt: TGTGCCAGCAGTTTAGTTTGGGGGGGGCGCGTCGAAAAACTGTTTTTT
CDR3aa: CASSLVWGGRVEKLFF

v_gene: TRBV7-7
j_gene: TRBJ2-1
abundance: NA
d_gene: TRBD2
CDR3nt: TGTGCCAGCAGCTTAGGCGGGAGGCTCAATGAGCAGTTCTTC
CDR3aa: CASSLGGRLNEQFF

v_gene: TRBV5-4
j_gene: TRBJ2-1
abundance: NA
d_gene: NA
CDR3nt: TGTGCCAGCAGCACTGGGACATCCAGGGTAAACGATGAGCAGTTCTTC
CDR3aa: CASSTGTSRVNDEQFF

v_gene: TRBV28
j_gene: TRBJ2-4
abundance: NA
d_gene: NA
CDR3nt: TGTGCCAGCAGTGATTCGGGGGAAAACATTCAGTACTTC
CDR3aa: CASSDSGENIQYF

v_gene: TRBV30
j_gene: TRBJ1-4
abundance: NA
d_gene: TRBD1
CDR3nt: TGTGCCTGGAGGGGACAGACTAATGAAAAACTGTTTTTT
CDR3aa: CAWRGQTNEKLFF

v_gene: TRBV7-6
j_gene: TRBJ2-7
abundance: NA
d_gene: NA
CDR3nt: TGTGCCAGCAGCTTGGGACACAACAACTACGAGCAGTACTTC
CDR3aa: CASSLGHNNYEQYF

v_gene: TRBV7-3
j_gene: TRBJ2-1
abundance: NA
d_gene: NA
CDR3nt: TGTGCCAGCAGCTTGTCATTATCCCCGAGGAATGAGCAGTTCTTC
CDR3aa: CASSLSLSPRNEQFF

v_gene: TRBV10-3
j_gene: TRBJ1-2
abundance: NA
d_gene: TRBD1
CDR3nt: TGTGCCATCAGGGGGACAGGGGTCTATGGCTACACCTTC
CDR3aa: CAIRGTGVYGYTF

v_gene: TRBV27
j_gene: TRBJ1-1
abundance: NA
d_gene: NA
CDR3nt: TGTGCCAGCAGTTCCTTGGTACGGGTAGCGAACACTGAAGCTTTCTTT
CDR3aa: CASSSLVRVANTEAFF

v_gene: TRBV7-6
j_gene: TRBJ2-7
abundance: NA
d_gene: TRBD2
CDR3nt: TGTGCCAGCAGCTTAGGGACTAGCGTCACCGAGCAGTACTTC
CDR3aa: CASSLGTSVTEQYF

v_gene: TRBV27
j_gene: TRBJ2-3
abundance: NA
d_gene: NA
CDR3nt: TGTGCCATCTTCACTCGGGATACGCAGTATTTT
CDR3aa: CAIFTRDTQYF

v_gene: TRBV6-5
j_gene: TRBJ2-6
abundance: NA
d_gene: NA
CDR3nt: TGTGCCAGCAGTTACTCCGGTCTCTCTGGGGCCAACGTCCTGACTTTC
CDR3aa: CASSYSGLSGANVLTF

v_gene: TRBV4-2
j_gene: TRBJ2-1
abundance: NA
d_gene: NA
CDR3nt: TGTGCCAGCAGCCAAGTCAGAAATGAGCAGTTCTTC
CDR3aa: CASSQVRNEQFF

v_gene: TRBV7-6
j_gene: TRBJ2-7
abundance: NA
d_gene: TRBD2
CDR3nt: TGTGCCAGCAGCTTAGTGGCTCCGAGACTAGCGGACTACGAGCAGTACTTC
CDR3aa: CASSLVAPRLADYEQYF

v_gene: TRBV7-3
j_gene: TRBJ2-5
abundance: once
d_gene: NA
CDR3nt: TGTGCCAGCAGCTTAGGGAGTACAGAGACCCAGTACTTC
CDR3aa: CASSLGSTETQYF

v_gene: TRBV29-1
j_gene: TRBJ2-3
abundance: NA
d_gene: NA
CDR3nt: TGCAGCGTTGCATACAGGTCGGATACGCAGTATTTT
CDR3aa: CSVAYRSDTQYF

v_gene: TRBV19
j_gene: TRBJ1-6
abundance: NA
d_gene: NA
CDR3nt: TGTGCCAGTAGTACGACAGGACTTAATTCACCCCTCCACTTT
CDR3aa: CASSTTGLNSPLHF

v_gene: TRBV4-3
j_gene: TRBJ1-4
abundance: NA
d_gene: NA
CDR3nt: TGCGCCAGCAGCCAAGTTTTAGCGCGAGAAAAACTGTTTTTT
CDR3aa: CASSQVLAREKLFF

v_gene: TRBV7-9
j_gene: TRBJ2-7
abundance: NA
d_gene: TRBD2
CDR3nt: TGTGCCAGCAGCTTTGGCCTAGCGGGAGTCGACGAGCAGTACTTC
CDR3aa: CASSFGLAGVDEQYF

v_gene: TRBV15
j_gene: TRBJ1-2
abundance: NA
d_gene: NA
CDR3nt: TGTGCCACCAGCCCAGCTTGGTCAGGCGACTATGGCTACACCTTC
CDR3aa: CATSPAWSGDYGYTF

v_gene: TRBV9
j_gene: TRBJ2-7
abundance: NA
d_gene: TRBD1
CDR3nt: TGTGCCAGCAGCGTAGAGGAGGGACAGGACTACGAGCAGTACTTC
CDR3aa: CASSVEEGQDYEQYF

v_gene: TRBV7-8
j_gene: TRBJ2-5
abundance: NA
d_gene: TRBD2
CDR3nt: TGTGCCAGCAGCGGGGGGGGAAAAGAGACCCAGTACTTC
CDR3aa: CASSGGGKETQYF

v_gene: TRBV29-1
j_gene: TRBJ2-1
abundance: NA
d_gene: NA
CDR3nt: TGCAGCGTTGAGAGGGACACGGTATACAATGAGCAGTTCTTC
CDR3aa: CSVERDTVYNEQFF

v_gene: TRBV28
j_gene: TRBJ2-7
abundance: NA
d_gene: NA
CDR3nt: TGTGCCAGCAGTTGGGGCTTCGGTCACGAGCAGTACTTC
CDR3aa: CASSWGFGHEQYF

v_gene: TRBV6-5
j_gene: TRBJ2-1
abundance: NA
d_gene: NA
CDR3nt: TGTGCCAGCAGTTACTCGACCAGAATTGCGGGTGAGCAGTTCTTC
CDR3aa: CASSYSTRIAGEQFF

v_gene: TRBV5-1
j_gene: TRBJ1-4
abundance: NA
d_gene: TRBD1
CDR3nt: TGCGCCAGCACCCCGATGGGACAGGGAGTGGGAGCAACTAATGAAAAACTGTTTTTT
CDR3aa: CASTPMGQGVGATNEKLFF

v_gene: TRBV7-9
j_gene: TRBJ1-5
abundance: NA
d_gene: NA
CDR3nt: TGTGCCAGCAGCGTCACAGGGAACGGTCAGCCCCAGCATTTT
CDR3aa: CASSVTGNGQPQHF